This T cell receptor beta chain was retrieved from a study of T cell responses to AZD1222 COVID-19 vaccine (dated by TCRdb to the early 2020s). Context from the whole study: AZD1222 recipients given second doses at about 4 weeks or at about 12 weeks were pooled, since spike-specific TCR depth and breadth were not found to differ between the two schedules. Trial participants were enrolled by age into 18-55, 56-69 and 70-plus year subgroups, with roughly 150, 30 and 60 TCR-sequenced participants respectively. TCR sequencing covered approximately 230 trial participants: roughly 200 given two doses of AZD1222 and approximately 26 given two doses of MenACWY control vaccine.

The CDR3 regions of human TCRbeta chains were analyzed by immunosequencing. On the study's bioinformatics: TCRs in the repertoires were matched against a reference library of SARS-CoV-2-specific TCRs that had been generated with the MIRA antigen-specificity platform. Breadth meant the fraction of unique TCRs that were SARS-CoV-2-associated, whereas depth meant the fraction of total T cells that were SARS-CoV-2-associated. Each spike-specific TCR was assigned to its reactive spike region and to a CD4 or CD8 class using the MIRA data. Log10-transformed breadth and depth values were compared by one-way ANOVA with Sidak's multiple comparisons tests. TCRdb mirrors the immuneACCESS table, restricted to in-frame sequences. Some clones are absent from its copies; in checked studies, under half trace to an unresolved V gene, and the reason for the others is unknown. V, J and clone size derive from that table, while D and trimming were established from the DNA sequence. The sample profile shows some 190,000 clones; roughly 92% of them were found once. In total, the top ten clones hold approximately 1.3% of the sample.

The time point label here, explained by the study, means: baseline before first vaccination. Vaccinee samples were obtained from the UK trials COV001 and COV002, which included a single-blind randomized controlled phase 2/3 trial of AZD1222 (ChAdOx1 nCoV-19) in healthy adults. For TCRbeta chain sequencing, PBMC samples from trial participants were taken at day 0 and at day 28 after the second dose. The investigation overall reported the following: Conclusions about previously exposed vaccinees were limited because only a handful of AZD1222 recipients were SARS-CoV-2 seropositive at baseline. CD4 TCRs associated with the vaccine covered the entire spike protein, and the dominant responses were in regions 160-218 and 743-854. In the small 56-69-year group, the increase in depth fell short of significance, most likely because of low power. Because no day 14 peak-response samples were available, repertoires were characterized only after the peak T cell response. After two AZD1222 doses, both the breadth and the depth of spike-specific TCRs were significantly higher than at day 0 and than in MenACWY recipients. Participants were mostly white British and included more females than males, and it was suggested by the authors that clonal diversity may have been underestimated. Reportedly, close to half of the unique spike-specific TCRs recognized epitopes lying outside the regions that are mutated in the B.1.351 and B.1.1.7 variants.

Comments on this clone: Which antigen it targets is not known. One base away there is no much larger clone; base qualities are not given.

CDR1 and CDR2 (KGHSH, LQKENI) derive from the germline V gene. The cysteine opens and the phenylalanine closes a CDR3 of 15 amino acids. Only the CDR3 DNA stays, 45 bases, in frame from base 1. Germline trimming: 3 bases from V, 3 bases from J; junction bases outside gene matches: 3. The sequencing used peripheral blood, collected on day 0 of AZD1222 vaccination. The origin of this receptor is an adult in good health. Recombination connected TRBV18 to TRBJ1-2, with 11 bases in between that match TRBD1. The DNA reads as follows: TGTGCCAGCTCACCCCAGGGACAGGGGGACTATGGCTACACCTTC. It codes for CASSPQGQGDYGYTF.